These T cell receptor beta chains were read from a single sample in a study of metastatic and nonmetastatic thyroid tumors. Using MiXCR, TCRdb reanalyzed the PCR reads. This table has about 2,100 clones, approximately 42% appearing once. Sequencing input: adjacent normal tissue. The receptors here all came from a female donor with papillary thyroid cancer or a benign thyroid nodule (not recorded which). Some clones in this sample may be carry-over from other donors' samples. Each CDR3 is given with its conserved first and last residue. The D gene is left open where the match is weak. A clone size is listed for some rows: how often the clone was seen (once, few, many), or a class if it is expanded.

CDR3aa: CAWSARGHEQYF
CDR3nt: TGTGCCTGGAGTGCCAGGGGCCACGAGCAGTACTTC
d_gene: -
len: 12
j_gene: TRBJ2-7
abundance: -
v_gene: TRBV30

CDR3aa: CSARRTGKGPNQPQHF
CDR3nt: TGCAGTGCCCGACGCACGGGTAAAGGGCCCAATCAGCCCCAGCATTTT
d_gene: -
len: 16
j_gene: TRBJ1-5
abundance: many
v_gene: TRBV20-1

CDR3aa: CASSSKTSAQETQYF
CDR3nt: TGTGCCAGCAGCTCGAAGACTAGCGCCCAAGAGACCCAGTACTTC
d_gene: TRBD2
len: 15
j_gene: TRBJ2-5
abundance: -
v_gene: TRBV6-1

CDR3aa: CASTPQRGVTFF
CDR3nt: TGTGCCAGCACCCCTCAAAGAGGGGTTACGTTTTTT
d_gene: -
len: 12
j_gene: TRBJ1-4
abundance: few
v_gene: TRBV6-5

CDR3aa: CASSLEGLASTDTQYF
CDR3nt: TGTGCCAGCAGTTTAGAGGGACTAGCGAGTACAGATACGCAGTATTTT
d_gene: TRBD2
len: 16
j_gene: TRBJ2-3
abundance: many
v_gene: TRBV28

CDR3aa: CASKFGNQPQHF
CDR3nt: TGTGCCAGCAAATTCGGGAATCAGCCCCAGCATTTT
d_gene: -
len: 12
j_gene: TRBJ1-5
abundance: -
v_gene: TRBV12-3/TRBV12-4

CDR3aa: CASSQKYEQYF
CDR3nt: TGTGCCAGCAGCCAAAAATACGAGCAGTACTTC
d_gene: -
len: 11
j_gene: TRBJ2-7
abundance: few
v_gene: TRBV3-1

CDR3aa: CASSTTVSYEQYF
CDR3nt: TGTGCCAGCAGCACGACAGTCTCCTACGAGCAGTACTTC
d_gene: -
len: 13
j_gene: TRBJ2-7
abundance: few
v_gene: TRBV7-9

CDR3aa: CSAGAGGPREQFF
CDR3nt: TGCAGTGCGGGGGCGGGAGGGCCTCGTGAGCAGTTCTTC
d_gene: TRBD2
len: 13
j_gene: TRBJ2-1
abundance: few
v_gene: TRBV20-1

CDR3aa: CASSPPSSGFETQYF
CDR3nt: TGTGCCAGCAGTCCCCCCTCTAGCGGGTTTGAGACCCAGTACTTC
d_gene: TRBD2
len: 15
j_gene: TRBJ2-5
abundance: -
v_gene: TRBV6-2/TRBV6-3

CDR3aa: CASSYSWSGLETQYF
CDR3nt: TGTGCCAGCAGTTACTCGTGGTCGGGGTTGGAGACCCAGTACTTC
d_gene: -
len: 15
j_gene: TRBJ2-5
abundance: few
v_gene: TRBV6-5

CDR3aa: CASRQTPGVVASYGYTF
CDR3nt: TGTGCCAGCCGTCAAACCCCAGGGGTGGTAGCTAGCTATGGCTACACCTTC
d_gene: -
len: 17
j_gene: TRBJ1-2
abundance: -
v_gene: TRBV2

CDR3aa: CASSYSGPGQGVFWQYF
CDR3nt: TGTGCCAGCAGTTACTCGGGACCGGGACAGGGGGTATTCTGGCAGTACTTC
d_gene: TRBD1
len: 17
j_gene: TRBJ2-7
abundance: few
v_gene: TRBV6-7

CDR3aa: CASSQGAYPLPSSYEQYF
CDR3nt: TGTGCCAGCAGCCAAGGGGCGTACCCCCTTCCTAGCTCCTACGAGCAGTACTTC
d_gene: -
len: 18
j_gene: TRBJ2-7
abundance: -
v_gene: TRBV7-3

CDR3aa: CASSLWDYSGNTIYF
CDR3nt: TGTGCCAGCAGCTTGTGGGATTACTCTGGAAACACCATATATTTT
d_gene: -
len: 15
j_gene: TRBJ1-3
abundance: -
v_gene: TRBV5-5

CDR3aa: CASSESSGVGIDEQYF
CDR3nt: TGTGCCAGCAGTGAATCCAGCGGAGTCGGTATCGACGAGCAGTACTTC
d_gene: -
len: 16
j_gene: TRBJ2-7
abundance: few
v_gene: TRBV6-1

CDR3aa: CASSFKTRAYNYGYTF
CDR3nt: TGTGCCAGTAGTTTCAAGACGAGGGCCTATAACTATGGCTACACCTTC
d_gene: -
len: 16
j_gene: TRBJ1-2
abundance: -
v_gene: TRBV19

CDR3aa: CASSPRQGDGYTF
CDR3nt: TGTGCCAGCAGTCCCCGACAGGGAGATGGCTACACCTTC
d_gene: TRBD1
len: 13
j_gene: TRBJ1-2
abundance: few
v_gene: TRBV12-3/TRBV12-4

CDR3aa: CASSYSRTTQETQYF
CDR3nt: TGTGCCAGCAGTTACTCGAGGACTACCCAAGAGACCCAGTACTTC
d_gene: -
len: 15
j_gene: TRBJ2-5
abundance: -
v_gene: TRBV6-6

CDR3aa: CASSHIQGANYEQYF
CDR3nt: TGTGCCAGCAGTCATATCCAGGGGGCGAACTACGAGCAGTACTTC
d_gene: TRBD1
len: 15
j_gene: TRBJ2-7
abundance: -
v_gene: TRBV5-6

CDR3aa: CASSLTGGLTDTQYF
CDR3nt: TGTGCCAGCAGTCTGACAGGGGGTTTAACAGATACGCAGTATTTT
d_gene: TRBD1
len: 15
j_gene: TRBJ2-3
abundance: -
v_gene: TRBV14

CDR3aa: CASIAQWCEQYF
CDR3nt: TGTGCCAGCATCGCTCAATGGTGCGAGCAGTACTTC
d_gene: -
len: 12
j_gene: TRBJ2-7
abundance: -
v_gene: TRBV3-1

CDR3aa: CASSQEEGSSYNEQFF
CDR3nt: TGTGCCAGCAGCCAAGAAGAGGGAAGCTCCTACAATGAGCAGTTCTTC
d_gene: -
len: 16
j_gene: TRBJ2-1
abundance: few
v_gene: TRBV4-2

CDR3aa: CACTREGLGNEQFF
CDR3nt: TGTGCCTGTACGCGGGAGGGCCTAGGGAATGAGCAGTTCTTC
d_gene: TRBD2
len: 14
j_gene: TRBJ2-1
abundance: -
v_gene: TRBV30

CDR3aa: CASSQGTGDSPLHF
CDR3nt: TGTGCCAGCAGCCAAGGGACAGGGGATTCACCCCTCCACTTT
d_gene: TRBD1
len: 14
j_gene: TRBJ1-6
abundance: few
v_gene: TRBV3-1

CDR3aa: CASSRDLEREGEWEQYF
CDR3nt: TGTGCCAGCAGCAGAGACCTAGAGCGGGAGGGCGAATGGGAGCAGTACTTC
d_gene: TRBD2
len: 17
j_gene: TRBJ2-7
abundance: -
v_gene: TRBV4-2

CDR3aa: CSARQGPYEQYF
CDR3nt: TGCAGCGCGCGACAGGGGCCCTACGAGCAGTACTTC
d_gene: TRBD1
len: 12
j_gene: TRBJ2-7
abundance: -
v_gene: TRBV29-1

CDR3aa: CASSEMGLQYYEQYF
CDR3nt: TGTGCCAGCAGTGAAATGGGTCTACAATACTACGAGCAGTACTTC
d_gene: -
len: 15
j_gene: TRBJ2-7
abundance: few
v_gene: TRBV2

CDR3aa: CACHWGHEQYF
CDR3nt: TGTGCCTGCCATTGGGGCCACGAGCAGTACTTC
d_gene: -
len: 11
j_gene: TRBJ2-7
abundance: few
v_gene: TRBV2

CDR3aa: CASTTTGRRNTEAFF
CDR3nt: TGTGCCAGTACCACGACAGGGCGAAGGAACACTGAAGCTTTCTTT
d_gene: TRBD1
len: 15
j_gene: TRBJ1-1
abundance: -
v_gene: TRBV19

CDR3aa: CASRPGSSYEQYF
CDR3nt: TGTGCCAGCAGGCCGGGTTCCTCCTACGAGCAGTACTTC
d_gene: -
len: 13
j_gene: TRBJ2-7
abundance: -
v_gene: TRBV6-2/TRBV6-3

CDR3aa: CASRTGYSGNTIYF
CDR3nt: TGTGCCAGCAGAACAGGGTATTCTGGAAACACCATATATTTT
d_gene: -
len: 14
j_gene: TRBJ1-3
abundance: -
v_gene: TRBV6-1

CDR3aa: CASSLRQGYGYTF
CDR3nt: TGCGCCAGCAGCTTAAGGCAGGGCTATGGCTACACCTTC
d_gene: -
len: 13
j_gene: TRBJ1-2
abundance: -
v_gene: TRBV5-1

CDR3aa: CASSQGVEQPQHF
CDR3nt: TGTGCCAGTAGTCAGGGGGTGGAACAGCCCCAGCATTTT
d_gene: TRBD1
len: 13
j_gene: TRBJ1-5
abundance: few
v_gene: TRBV19